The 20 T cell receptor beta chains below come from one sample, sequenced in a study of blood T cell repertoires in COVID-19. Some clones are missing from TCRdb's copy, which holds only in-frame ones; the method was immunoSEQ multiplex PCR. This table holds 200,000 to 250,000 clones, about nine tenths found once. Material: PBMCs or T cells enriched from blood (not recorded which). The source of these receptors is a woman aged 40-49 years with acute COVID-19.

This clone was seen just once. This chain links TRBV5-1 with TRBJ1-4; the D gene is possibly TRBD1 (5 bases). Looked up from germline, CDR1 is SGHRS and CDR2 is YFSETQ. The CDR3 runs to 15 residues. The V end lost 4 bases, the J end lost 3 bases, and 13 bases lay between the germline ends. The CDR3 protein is CASSAQARANEKLFF. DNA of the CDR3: TGCGCCAGCAGCGCACAGGCCCGCGCTAATGAAAAACTGTTTTTT.

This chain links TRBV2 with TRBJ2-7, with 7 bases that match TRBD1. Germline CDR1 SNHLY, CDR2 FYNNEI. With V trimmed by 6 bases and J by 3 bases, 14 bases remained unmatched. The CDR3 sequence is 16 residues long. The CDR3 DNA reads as TGTGCCAGCAGGCCACAACGGACAGGCCAGCACTACGAGCAGTACTTC. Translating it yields CASRPQRTGQHYEQYF.

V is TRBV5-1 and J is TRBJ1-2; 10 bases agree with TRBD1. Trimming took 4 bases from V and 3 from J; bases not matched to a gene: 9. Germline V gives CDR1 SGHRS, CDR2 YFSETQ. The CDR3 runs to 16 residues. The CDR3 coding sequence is TGCGCCAGCAGCCCGGGACAGGGGAGGAACCACTATGGCTACACCTTC. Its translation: CASSPGQGRNHYGYTF.

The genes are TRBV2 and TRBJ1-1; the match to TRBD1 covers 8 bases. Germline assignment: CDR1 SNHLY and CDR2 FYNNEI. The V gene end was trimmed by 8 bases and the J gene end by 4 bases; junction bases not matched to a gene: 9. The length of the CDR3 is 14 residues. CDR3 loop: CASDGQGVITEAFF. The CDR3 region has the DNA TGTGCCAGCGATGGACAGGGAGTGATCACTGAAGCTTTCTTT.

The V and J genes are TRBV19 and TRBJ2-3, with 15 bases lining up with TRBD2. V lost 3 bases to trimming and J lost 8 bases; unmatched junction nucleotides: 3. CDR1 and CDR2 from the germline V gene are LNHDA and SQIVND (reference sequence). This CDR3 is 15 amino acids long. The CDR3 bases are TGTGCCAGTAGTATTACGGGACTAGCGGGGGGTACGCAGTATTTT. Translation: CASSITGLAGGTQYF.

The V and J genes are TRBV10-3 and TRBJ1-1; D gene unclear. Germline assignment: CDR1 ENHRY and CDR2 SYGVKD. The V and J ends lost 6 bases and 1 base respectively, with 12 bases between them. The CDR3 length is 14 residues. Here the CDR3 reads CAIRDPSRNTEAFF. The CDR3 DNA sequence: TGTGCCATCAGAGACCCTAGCAGGAACACTGAAGCTTTCTTT.

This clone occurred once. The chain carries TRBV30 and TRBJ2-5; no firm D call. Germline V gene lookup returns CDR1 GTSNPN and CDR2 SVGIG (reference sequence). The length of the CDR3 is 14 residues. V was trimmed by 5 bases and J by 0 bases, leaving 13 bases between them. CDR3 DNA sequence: TGTGCCTGGGGTGCCGGTTCGAACCAAGAGACCCAGTACTTC. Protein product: CAWGAGSNQETQYF. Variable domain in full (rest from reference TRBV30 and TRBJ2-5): SQTIHQWPATLVQPVGSPLSLECTVEGTSNPNLYWYRQAAGRGLQLLFYSVGIGQISSEVPQNLSASRPQDRQFILSSKKLLLSDSGFYLCAWGAGSNQETQYFGPGTRLLVL.

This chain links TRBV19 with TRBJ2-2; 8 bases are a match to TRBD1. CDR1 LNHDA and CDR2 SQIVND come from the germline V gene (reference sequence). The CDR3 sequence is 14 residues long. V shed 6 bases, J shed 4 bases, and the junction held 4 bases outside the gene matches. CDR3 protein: CASRTGVSTGELFF. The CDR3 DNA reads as TGTGCCAGTAGGACAGGGGTTAGCACCGGGGAGCTGTTTTTT.

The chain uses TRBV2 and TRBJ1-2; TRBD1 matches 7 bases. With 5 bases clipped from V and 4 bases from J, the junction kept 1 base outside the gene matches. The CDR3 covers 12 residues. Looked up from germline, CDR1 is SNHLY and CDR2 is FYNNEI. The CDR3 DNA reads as TGTGCCAGCAGTCGGACAGGCTATGGCTACACCTTC. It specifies CASSRTGYGYTF. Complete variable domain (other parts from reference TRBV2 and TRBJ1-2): EPEVTQTPSHQVTQMGQEVILRCVPISNHLYFYWYRQILGQKVEFLVSFYNNEISEKSEIFDDQFSVERPDGSNFTLKIRSTKLEDSAMYFCASSRTGYGYTFGSGTRLTVV.

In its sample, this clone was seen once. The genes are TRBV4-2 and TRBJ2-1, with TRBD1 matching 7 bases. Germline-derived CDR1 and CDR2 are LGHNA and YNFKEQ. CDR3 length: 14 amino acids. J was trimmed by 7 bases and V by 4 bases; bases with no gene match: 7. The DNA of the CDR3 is TGTGCCAGCAGCCCTTCGACAGGGTCGAATGAGCAGTTCTTC. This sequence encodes CASSPSTGSNEQFF.

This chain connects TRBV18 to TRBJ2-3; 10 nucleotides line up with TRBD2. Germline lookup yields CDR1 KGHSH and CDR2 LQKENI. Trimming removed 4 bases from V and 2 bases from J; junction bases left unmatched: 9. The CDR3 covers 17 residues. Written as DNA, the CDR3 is TGTGCCAGCTCACGGGGCGCCCTAGCGGGGGACACAGATACGCAGTATTTT. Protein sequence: CASSRGALAGDTDTQYF.

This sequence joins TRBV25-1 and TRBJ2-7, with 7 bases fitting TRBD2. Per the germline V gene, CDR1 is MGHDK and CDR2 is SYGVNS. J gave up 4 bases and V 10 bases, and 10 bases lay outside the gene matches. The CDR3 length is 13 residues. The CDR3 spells CATQGGMMYEQYF. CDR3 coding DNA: TGTGCCACCCAGGGAGGGATGATGTACGAGCAGTACTTC.

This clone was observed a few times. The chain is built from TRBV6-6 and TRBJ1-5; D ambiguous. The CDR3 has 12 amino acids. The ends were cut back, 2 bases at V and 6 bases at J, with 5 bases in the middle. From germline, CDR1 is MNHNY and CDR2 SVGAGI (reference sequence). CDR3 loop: CASSYEGQPQHF. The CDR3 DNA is TGTGCCAGCAGTTACGAGGGTCAGCCCCAGCATTTT.

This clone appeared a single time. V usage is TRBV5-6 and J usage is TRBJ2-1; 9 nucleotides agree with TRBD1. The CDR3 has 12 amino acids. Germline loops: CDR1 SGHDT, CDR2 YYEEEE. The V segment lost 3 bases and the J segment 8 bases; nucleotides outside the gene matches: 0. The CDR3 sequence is CASSWTGDEQFF. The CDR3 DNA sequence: TGTGCCAGCAGCTGGACAGGGGATGAGCAGTTCTTC.

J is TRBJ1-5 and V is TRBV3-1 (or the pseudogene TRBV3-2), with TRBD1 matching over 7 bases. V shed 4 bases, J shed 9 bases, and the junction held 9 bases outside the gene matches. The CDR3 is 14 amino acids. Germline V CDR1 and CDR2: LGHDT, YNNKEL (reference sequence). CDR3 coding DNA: TGTGCCAGCAGCCCTGCGACAGGGAAGTGGCCCCAGCATTTT. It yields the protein CASSPATGKWPQHF.

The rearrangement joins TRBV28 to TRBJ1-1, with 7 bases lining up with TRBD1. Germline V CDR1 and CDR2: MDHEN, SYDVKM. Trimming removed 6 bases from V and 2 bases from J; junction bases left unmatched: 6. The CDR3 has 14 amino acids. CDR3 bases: TGTGCCAGCAGCCGACAGGGAATAAACACTGAAGCTTTCTTT. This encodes CASSRQGINTEAFF.

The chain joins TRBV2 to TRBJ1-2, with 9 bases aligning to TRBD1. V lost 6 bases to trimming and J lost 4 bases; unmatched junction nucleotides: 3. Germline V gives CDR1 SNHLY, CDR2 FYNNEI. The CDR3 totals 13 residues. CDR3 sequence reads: CASRTGQGYGYTF. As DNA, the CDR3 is TGTGCCAGCAGGACGGGACAGGGCTATGGCTACACCTTC.

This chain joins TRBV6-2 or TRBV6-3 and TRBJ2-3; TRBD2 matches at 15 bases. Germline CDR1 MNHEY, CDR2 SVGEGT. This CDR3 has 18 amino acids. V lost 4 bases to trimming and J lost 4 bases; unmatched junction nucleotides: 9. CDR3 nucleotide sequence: TGTGCCAGCAGTTCCGGATGGACTAGCGGGGGGGTTGCAGATACGCAGTATTTT. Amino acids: CASSSGWTSGGVADTQYF.

CDR3 coding DNA: TGCGCCAGCAGCTCGTTGGGGGCAAGGATGAACACTGAAGCTTTCTTT. Translating it yields CASSSLGARMNTEAFF. V gene TRBV5-1 combines with J gene TRBJ1-1, with a weak D call TRBD1 (6 bases). This CDR3 region has 16 residues. The V end was cut by 3 bases, the J end by 0 bases, with 15 bases between. Germline-derived CDR1 and CDR2 are SGHRS and YFSETQ.

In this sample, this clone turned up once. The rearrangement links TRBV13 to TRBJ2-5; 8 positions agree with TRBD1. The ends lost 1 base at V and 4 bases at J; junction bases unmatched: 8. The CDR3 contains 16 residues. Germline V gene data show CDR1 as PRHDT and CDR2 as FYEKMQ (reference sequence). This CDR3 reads CASSLDRGTDRETQYF. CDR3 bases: TGTGCCAGCAGCTTAGACAGGGGGACCGACCGAGAGACCCAGTACTTC.